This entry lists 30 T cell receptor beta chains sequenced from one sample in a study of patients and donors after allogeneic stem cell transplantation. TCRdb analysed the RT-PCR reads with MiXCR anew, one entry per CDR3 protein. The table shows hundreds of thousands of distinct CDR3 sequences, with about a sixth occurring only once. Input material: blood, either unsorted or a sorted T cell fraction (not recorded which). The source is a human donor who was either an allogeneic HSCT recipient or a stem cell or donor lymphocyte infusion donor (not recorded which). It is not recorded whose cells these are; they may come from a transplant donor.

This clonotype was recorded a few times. Written as DNA, the CDR3 is TGCAGTGCTAGAGCGGGGACCCGTAATTGGGAGACCCAGTACTTC. As protein: CSARAGTRNWETQYF. J is TRBJ2-5 and V is TRBV20-1; either TRBD1 or TRBD2 may supply D (5 bases each). Germline V lookup: CDR1 DFQATT, CDR2 SNEGSKA (reference sequence). V lost 1 base and J lost 5, with 17 bases in between. The CDR3 totals 15 residues.

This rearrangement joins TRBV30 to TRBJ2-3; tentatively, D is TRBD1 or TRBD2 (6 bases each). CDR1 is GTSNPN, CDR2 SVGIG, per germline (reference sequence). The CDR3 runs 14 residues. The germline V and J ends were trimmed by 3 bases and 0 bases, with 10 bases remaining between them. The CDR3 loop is CAWSRGPSTDTQYF. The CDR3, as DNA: TGTGCCTGGAGCCGGGGGCCTAGCACAGATACGCAGTATTTT.

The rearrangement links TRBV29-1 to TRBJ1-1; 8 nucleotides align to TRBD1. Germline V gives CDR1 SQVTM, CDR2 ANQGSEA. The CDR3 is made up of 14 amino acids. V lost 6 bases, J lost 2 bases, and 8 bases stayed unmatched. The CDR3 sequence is CSVLTGQGNTEAFF. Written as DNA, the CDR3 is TGCAGCGTCCTAACCGGACAGGGCAACACTGAAGCTTTCTTT.

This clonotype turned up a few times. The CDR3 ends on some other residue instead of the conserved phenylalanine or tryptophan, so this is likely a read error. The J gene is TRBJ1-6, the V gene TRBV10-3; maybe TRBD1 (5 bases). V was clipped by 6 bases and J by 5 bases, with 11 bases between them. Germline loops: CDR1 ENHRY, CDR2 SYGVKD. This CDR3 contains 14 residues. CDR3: CAISQGRNNSPLHL. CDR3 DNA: TGTGCCATCAGCCAGGGACGGAATAATTCACCCCTCCACCTT.

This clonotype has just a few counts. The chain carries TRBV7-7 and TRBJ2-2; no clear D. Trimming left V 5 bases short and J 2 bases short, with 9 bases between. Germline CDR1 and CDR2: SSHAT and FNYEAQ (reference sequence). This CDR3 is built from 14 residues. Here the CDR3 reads CASSPIRNTGELFF. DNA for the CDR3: TGTGCCAGCAGCCCTATCAGAAACACCGGGGAGCTGTTTTTT.

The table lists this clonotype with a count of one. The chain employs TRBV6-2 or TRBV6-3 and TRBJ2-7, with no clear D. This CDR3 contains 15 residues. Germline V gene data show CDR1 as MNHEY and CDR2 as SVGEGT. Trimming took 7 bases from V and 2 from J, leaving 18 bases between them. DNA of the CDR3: TGTGCCAGCAAGGGTATGTGGACGGTTACCTACGAGCAGTACTTC. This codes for CASKGMWTVTYEQYF.

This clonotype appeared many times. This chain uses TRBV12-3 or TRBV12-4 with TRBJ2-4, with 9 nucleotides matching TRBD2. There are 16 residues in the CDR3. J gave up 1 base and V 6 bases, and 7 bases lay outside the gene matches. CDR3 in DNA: TGTGCCAGCAGCCTCGGGACTAGCTTGGCCAAAAACATTCAGTACTTC. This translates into CASSLGTSLAKNIQYF.

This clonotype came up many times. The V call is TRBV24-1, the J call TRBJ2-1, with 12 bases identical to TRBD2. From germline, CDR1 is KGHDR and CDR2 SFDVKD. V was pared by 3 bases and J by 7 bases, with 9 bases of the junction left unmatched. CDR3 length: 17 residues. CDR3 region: CATSDIPLAGGINEQFF. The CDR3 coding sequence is TGTGCCACCAGTGATATCCCACTAGCGGGAGGAATTAATGAGCAGTTCTTC.

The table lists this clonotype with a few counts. The CDR3, as DNA: TGTGCCAGCAGCTGGGGACTAGCGGGAGACACCTACAATGAGCAGTTCTTC. Its translation is CASSWGLAGDTYNEQFF. The chain combines TRBV7-9 with TRBJ2-1; 14 positions agree with TRBD2. The CDR3 runs 17 residues. V gave up 4 bases and J gave up 2 bases; unmatched junction bases: 4. The V gene's germline CDR1 is SEHNR and CDR2 FQNEAQ (reference sequence). The full variable domain, with the rest looked up from reference TRBV7-9 and TRBJ2-1, is DTGVSQNPRHKITKRGQNVTFRCDPISEHNRLYWYRQTLGQGPEFLTYFQNEAQLEKSRLLSDRFSAERPKGSFSTLEIQRTEQGDSAMYLCASSWGLAGDTYNEQFFGPGTRLTVL.

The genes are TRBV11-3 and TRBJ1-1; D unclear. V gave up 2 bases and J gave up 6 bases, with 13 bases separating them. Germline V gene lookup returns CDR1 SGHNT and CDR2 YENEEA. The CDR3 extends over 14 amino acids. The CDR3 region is CASSLSPLPPEAFF. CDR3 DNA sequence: TGTGCCAGCAGCTTAAGCCCTTTACCCCCTGAAGCTTTCTTT. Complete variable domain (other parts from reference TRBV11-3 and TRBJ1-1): EAGVVQSPRYKIIEKKQPVAFWCNPISGHNTLYWYLQNLGQGPELLIRYENEEAVDDSQLPKDRFSAERLKGVDSTLKIQPAELGDSAVYLCASSLSPLPPEAFFGQGTRLTVV.

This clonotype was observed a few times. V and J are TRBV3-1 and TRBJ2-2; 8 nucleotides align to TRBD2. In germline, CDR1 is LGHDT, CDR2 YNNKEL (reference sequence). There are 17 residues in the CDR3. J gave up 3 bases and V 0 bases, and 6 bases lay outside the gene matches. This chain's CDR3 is CASSQEYSGIHTGELFF. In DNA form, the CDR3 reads TGTGCCAGCAGCCAAGAATATAGCGGGATCCACACCGGGGAGCTGTTTTTT.

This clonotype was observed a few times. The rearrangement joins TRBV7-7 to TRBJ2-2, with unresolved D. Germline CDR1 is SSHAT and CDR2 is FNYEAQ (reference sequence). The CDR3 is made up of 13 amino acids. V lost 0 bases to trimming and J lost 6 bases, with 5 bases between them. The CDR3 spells CASSLARSGELFF. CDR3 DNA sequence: TGTGCCAGCAGCTTAGCTAGGTCCGGGGAGCTGTTTTTT.

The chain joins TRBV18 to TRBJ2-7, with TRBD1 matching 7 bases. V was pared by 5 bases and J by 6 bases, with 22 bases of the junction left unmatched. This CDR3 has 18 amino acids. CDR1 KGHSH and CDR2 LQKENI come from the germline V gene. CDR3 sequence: CASSSRDSRHSYLLEQYF. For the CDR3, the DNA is TGTGCCAGCTCATCCCGGGACAGCCGACACTCGTACCTCCTCGAGCAGTACTTC.

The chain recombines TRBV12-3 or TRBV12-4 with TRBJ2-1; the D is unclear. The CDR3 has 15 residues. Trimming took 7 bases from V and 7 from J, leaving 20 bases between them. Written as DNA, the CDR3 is TGTGCCAGCACCCTACGGACCCCAGATCGGAATGAGCAGTTCTTC. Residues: CASTLRTPDRNEQFF.

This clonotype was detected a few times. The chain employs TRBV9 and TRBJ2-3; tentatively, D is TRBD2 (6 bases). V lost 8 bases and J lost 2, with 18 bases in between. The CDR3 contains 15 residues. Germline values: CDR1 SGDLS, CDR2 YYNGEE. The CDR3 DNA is TGTGCCAGTGCGCTCGGGGAGGCTGACACAGATACGCAGTATTTT. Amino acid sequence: CASALGEADTDTQYF. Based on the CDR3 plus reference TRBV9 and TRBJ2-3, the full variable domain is DSGVTQTPKHLITATGQRVTLRCSPRSGDLSVYWYQQSLDQGLQFLIQYYNGEERAKGNILERFSAQQFPDLHSELNLSSLELGDSALYFCASALGEADTDTQYFGPGTRLTVL.

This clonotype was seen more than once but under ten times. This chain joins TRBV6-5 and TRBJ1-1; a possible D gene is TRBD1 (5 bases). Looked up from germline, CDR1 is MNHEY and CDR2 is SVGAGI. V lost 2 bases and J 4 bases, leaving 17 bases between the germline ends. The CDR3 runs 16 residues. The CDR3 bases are TGTGCCAGCAGTTACACCGGACGGGGGGGTGGCACTGAAGCTTTCTTT. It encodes CASSYTGRGGGTEAFF.

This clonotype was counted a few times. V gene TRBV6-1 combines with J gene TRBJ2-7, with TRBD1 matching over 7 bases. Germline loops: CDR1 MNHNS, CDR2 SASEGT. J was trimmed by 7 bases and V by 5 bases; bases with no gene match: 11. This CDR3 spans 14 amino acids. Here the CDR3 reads CASSKGQLVREQYF. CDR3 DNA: TGTGCCAGCAGTAAGGGACAGCTGGTCAGGGAGCAGTACTTC.

CDR3 sequence (DNA): TGTGCCAGCTCACTCCGGGACATCGAGGGCTATGGCTACACCTTC. Amino acid sequence: CASSLRDIEGYGYTF. V usage is TRBV18 and J usage is TRBJ1-2; possibly TRBD1 for D (6 bases). CDR1 KGHSH and CDR2 LQKENI come from the germline V gene. CDR3 length: 15 residues. V lost 4 bases and J lost 4, with 16 bases in between. Together with reference TRBV18 and TRBJ1-2, the CDR3 gives the full variable domain: NAGVMQNPRHLVRRRGQEARLRCSPMKGHSHVYWYRQLPEEGLKFMVYLQKENIIDESGMPKERFSAEFPKEGPSILRIQQVVRGDSAAYFCASSLRDIEGYGYTFGSGTRLTVV.

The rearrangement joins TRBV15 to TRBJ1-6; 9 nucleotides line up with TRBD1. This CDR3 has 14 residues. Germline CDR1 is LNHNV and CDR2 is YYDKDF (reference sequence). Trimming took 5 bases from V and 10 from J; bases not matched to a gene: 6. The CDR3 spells CATSLDRGRSPLHF. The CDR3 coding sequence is TGTGCCACCAGCTTGGACAGGGGAAGGTCACCCCTCCACTTT.

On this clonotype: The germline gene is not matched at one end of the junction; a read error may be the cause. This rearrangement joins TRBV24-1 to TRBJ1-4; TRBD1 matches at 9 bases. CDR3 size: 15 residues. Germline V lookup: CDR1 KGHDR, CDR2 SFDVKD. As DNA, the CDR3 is TGTGCCACCAGTGACTCGGGACAGGGTGGCGAAATACTGTTTTTT. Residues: CATSDSGQGGEILFF.

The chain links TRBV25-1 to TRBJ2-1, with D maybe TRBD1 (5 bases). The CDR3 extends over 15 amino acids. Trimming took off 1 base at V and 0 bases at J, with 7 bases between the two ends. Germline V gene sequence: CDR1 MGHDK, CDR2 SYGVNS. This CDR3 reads CASSESQGSYNEQFF. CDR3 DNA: TGTGCCAGCAGTGAATCCCAGGGCTCCTACAATGAGCAGTTCTTC.

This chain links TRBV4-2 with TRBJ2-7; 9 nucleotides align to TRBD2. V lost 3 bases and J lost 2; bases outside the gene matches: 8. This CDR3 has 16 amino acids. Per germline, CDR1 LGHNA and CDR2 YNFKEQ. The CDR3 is CASSQNPSGITYEQYF. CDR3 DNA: TGTGCCAGCAGCCAGAACCCTAGCGGGATTACCTACGAGCAGTACTTC.

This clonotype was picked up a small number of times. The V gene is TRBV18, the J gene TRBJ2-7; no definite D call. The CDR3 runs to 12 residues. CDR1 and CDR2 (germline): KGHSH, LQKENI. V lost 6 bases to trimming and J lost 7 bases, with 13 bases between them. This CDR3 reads CASSATLGEQYF. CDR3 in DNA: TGTGCCAGCTCCGCCACCTTGGGTGAGCAGTACTTC.

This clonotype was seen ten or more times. The DNA of the CDR3 is TGTGCCAGCAGTTTAGGCAGGGCCTATGGCTACACCTTC. Residues: CASSLGRAYGYTF. The rearrangement links TRBV12-3 or TRBV12-4 to TRBJ1-2; tentative D call: TRBD1 (5 bases). The CDR3 totals 13 residues. Trimming pared 1 base from V and 4 bases from J, leaving 7 bases between.

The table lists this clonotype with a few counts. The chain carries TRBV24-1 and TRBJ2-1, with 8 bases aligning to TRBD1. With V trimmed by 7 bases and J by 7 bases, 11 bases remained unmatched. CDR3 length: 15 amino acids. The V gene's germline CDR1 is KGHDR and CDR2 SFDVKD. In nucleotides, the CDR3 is TGTGCCACCAGGGGGACAGGAGGATTAGGTAATGAGCAGTTCTTC. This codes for CATRGTGGLGNEQFF.

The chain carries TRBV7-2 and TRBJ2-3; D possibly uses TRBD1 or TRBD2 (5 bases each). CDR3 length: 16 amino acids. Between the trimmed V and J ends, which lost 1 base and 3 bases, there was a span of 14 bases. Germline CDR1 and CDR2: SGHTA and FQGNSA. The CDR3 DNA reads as TGTGCCAGCAGCTTAGGGGCAGGGACGTCAACAGATACGCAGTATTTT. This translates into CASSLGAGTSTDTQYF. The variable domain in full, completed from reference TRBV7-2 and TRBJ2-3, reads GAGVSQSPSNKVTEKGKDVELRCDPISGHTALYWYRQSLGQGLEFLIYFQGNSAPDKSGLPSDRFSAERTGGSVSTLTIQRTQQEDSAVYLCASSLGAGTSTDTQYFGPGTRLTVL.

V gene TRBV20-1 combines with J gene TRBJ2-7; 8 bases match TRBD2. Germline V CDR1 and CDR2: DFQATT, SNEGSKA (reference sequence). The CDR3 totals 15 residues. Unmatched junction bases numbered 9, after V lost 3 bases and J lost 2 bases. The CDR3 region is CSASQDGGRTYEQYF. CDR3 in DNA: TGCAGTGCTAGCCAGGATGGCGGGAGGACCTACGAGCAGTACTTC.

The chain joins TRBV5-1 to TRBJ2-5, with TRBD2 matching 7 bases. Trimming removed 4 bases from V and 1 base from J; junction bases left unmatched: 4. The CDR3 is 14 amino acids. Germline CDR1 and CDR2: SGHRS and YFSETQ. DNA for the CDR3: TGCGCCAGCAGCCCTGGGGGGGTCCAAGAGACCCAGTACTTC. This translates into CASSPGGVQETQYF.

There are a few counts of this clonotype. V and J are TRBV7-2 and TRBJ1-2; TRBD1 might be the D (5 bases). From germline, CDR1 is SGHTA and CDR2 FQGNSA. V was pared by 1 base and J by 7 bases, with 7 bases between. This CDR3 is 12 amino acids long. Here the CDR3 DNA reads TGTGCCAGCAGCTTAGACAGGACTGGCTACACCTTC. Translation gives CASSLDRTGYTF.

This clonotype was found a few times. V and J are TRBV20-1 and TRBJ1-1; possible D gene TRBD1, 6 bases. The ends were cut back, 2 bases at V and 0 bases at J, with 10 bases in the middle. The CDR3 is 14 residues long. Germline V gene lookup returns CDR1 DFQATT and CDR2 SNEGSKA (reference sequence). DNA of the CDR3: TGCAGTGCTAGACAGGGGTCCATGAACACTGAAGCTTTCTTT. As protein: CSARQGSMNTEAFF.